The 31 T cell receptor beta chains below were found in one sample sequenced in a study of response to subunit inactivated influenza vaccine. Each CDR3 protein gets one entry after TCRdb re-called the RT-PCR reads with MiXCR. The table has more than 700,000 distinct CDR3 sequences, approximately 21% seen once. The specimen comprised PBMCs from blood, sampled more than 4 days after vaccination. Every receptor here comes from a man in his fifties who received an inactivated influenza vaccine.

The chain employs TRBV20-1 and TRBJ2-1; tentative D call: TRBD1 (5 bases). The CDR3 loop spans 14 amino acids. Germline lookup yields CDR1 DFQATT and CDR2 SNEGSKA (reference sequence). V was shortened by 3 bases and J by 8 bases, with 17 bases between the two germline ends. This chain's CDR3 is CSASFQGGADEQFF. The CDR3 nucleotides are TGCAGTGCTAGCTTTCAGGGTGGTGCTGATGAGCAGTTCTTC.

This clonotype has ten or more counts. The chain combines TRBV4-1 with TRBJ2-7, with D perhaps given as TRBD1 or TRBD2 (5 bases each). CDR3 length: 16 amino acids. V was shortened by 1 base and J by 2 bases, with 15 bases between the two germline ends. The germline V gene encodes CDR1 MGHRA and CDR2 YSYEKL. CDR3 DNA: TGCGCCAGCAGCCAAGGAGTAATCCAGGGAGCCTACGAGCAGTACTTC. Its translation is CASSQGVIQGAYEQYF.

This clonotype showed up just a few times. V is TRBV5-1 and J is TRBJ1-1; no firm D call. CDR1 and CDR2 (germline): SGHRS, YFSETQ. This CDR3 contains 13 residues. The V end lost 0 bases, the J end lost 7 bases, and 10 bases lay between the germline ends. The CDR3 DNA reads TGCGCCAGCAGCTTGGAACCAGGTGATGAAGCTTTCTTT. It encodes CASSLEPGDEAFF. The full variable domain, with the rest looked up from reference TRBV5-1 and TRBJ1-1, is KAGVTQTPRYLIKTRGQQVTLSCSPISGHRSVSWYQQTPGQGLQFLFEYFSETQRNKGNFPGRFSGRQFSNSRSEMNVSTLELGDSALYLCASSLEPGDEAFFGQGTRLTVV.

This clonotype showed up many times. The chain couples TRBV18 to TRBJ2-7, with D unresolved. The CDR3 is 13 amino acids. Germline V CDR1 and CDR2: KGHSH, LQKENI. The ends were cut back, 1 base at V and 7 bases at J, with 11 bases in the middle. The CDR3 region has the DNA TGTGCCAGCTCACCACTCGCAATGGGGGAGCAGTACTTC. It yields the protein CASSPLAMGEQYF.

This clonotype appeared a few times. The J gene is TRBJ2-1, the V gene TRBV28; 10 bases are a match to TRBD2. In germline, CDR1 is MDHEN, CDR2 SYDVKM. CDR3 size: 15 residues. Trimming took 2 bases from V and 8 from J; bases not matched to a gene: 6. The CDR3 coding sequence is TGTGCCAGCAGTTTACCTAGCGGGAGATTCTATGAGCAGTTCTTC. This sequence encodes CASSLPSGRFYEQFF.

This clonotype was detected a few times. This sequence joins TRBV4-2 and TRBJ2-7; 8 bases fit TRBD1. The V gene end was trimmed by 1 base and the J gene end by 5 bases; junction bases not matched to a gene: 7. CDR1 is LGHNA, CDR2 YNFKEQ, per germline. The CDR3 runs 15 residues. This chain's CDR3 is CASSQGAGGRNEQYF. CDR3 in DNA: TGTGCCAGCAGCCAAGGGGCAGGGGGCAGGAACGAGCAGTACTTC.

This clonotype has ten or more counts. This sequence joins TRBV7-6 and TRBJ2-1; a weak D match, TRBD1 (5 bases). Germline CDR1 reads SGHVS; CDR2 reads FNYEAQ. With 1 base removed from V and 4 bases from J, the gap between germline ends came to 17 bases. This CDR3 has 17 amino acids. Here the CDR3 reads CASSLERRRQIYNEQFF. CDR3 in DNA: TGTGCCAGCAGCTTAGAACGTAGGAGACAGATTTACAATGAGCAGTTCTTC.

This clonotype was recorded a few times. The J gene is TRBJ1-5, the V gene TRBV29-1, with D possibly matching TRBD1 (6 bases). Germline-derived CDR1 and CDR2 are SQVTM and ANQGSEA. Trimming took 4 bases from V and 2 from J, leaving 21 bases between them. This CDR3 spans 17 amino acids. CDR3 nucleotides: TGCAGCGTTGCGAAGGGGGGGGTGCGGGGCGGCAATCAGCCCCAGCATTTT. Encoded protein: CSVAKGGVRGGNQPQHF.

The rearrangement uses TRBV20-1 and TRBJ1-4; D is unresolved. The germline gives CDR1 DFQATT, CDR2 SNEGSKA (reference sequence). The CDR3 loop spans 13 amino acids. Between the trimmed V and J ends, which lost 8 bases and 7 bases, there was a span of 17 bases. The CDR3 region is CSPFLGAGEKLFF. The CDR3 DNA is TGCAGTCCATTTTTGGGTGCCGGTGAAAAACTGTTTTTT.

The rearrangement joins TRBV7-6 to TRBJ2-1, with 7 bases identical to TRBD2. Germline V gene sequence: CDR1 SGHVS, CDR2 FNYEAQ. The CDR3 runs to 16 residues. V was pared by 0 bases and J by 7 bases, with 9 bases of the junction left unmatched. The CDR3 sequence: CASSLAPSGGLNEQFF. CDR3 DNA sequence: TGTGCCAGCAGCTTAGCCCCTAGCGGAGGGTTGAATGAGCAGTTCTTC.

The gene calls are TRBV4-1 and TRBJ2-1; 7 nucleotides line up with TRBD1. This CDR3 is built from 19 residues. J was trimmed by 3 bases and V by 2 bases; bases with no gene match: 16. CDR1 MGHRA and CDR2 YSYEKL come from the germline V gene. CDR3 region: CASSQMSPRTGIRYNEQFF. In DNA form, the CDR3 reads TGCGCCAGCAGCCAAATGAGCCCTAGGACAGGCATCCGCTACAATGAGCAGTTCTTC.

The rearrangement links TRBV20-1 to TRBJ2-3, with 9 nucleotides matching TRBD1. CDR1 and CDR2 (germline): DFQATT, SNEGSKA (reference sequence). The junction had 7 bases not matched to a gene; V was cut back by 5 bases and J by 7 bases. CDR3 length equals 13 residues. CDR3 sequence (DNA): TGCAGTGCTGGGGACAGGGTTCAGTATACGCAGTATTTT. Translation gives CSAGDRVQYTQYF.

The genes are TRBV5-6 and TRBJ2-5; 11 bases are a match to TRBD2. Germline V gene data show CDR1 as SGHDT and CDR2 as YYEEEE. V gave up 3 bases and J gave up 1 base; unmatched junction bases: 5. CDR3 length equals 16 residues. The CDR3 loop reads CASSSIAGGLQETQYF. The CDR3 nucleotides are TGTGCCAGCAGCTCAATAGCGGGAGGGCTCCAAGAGACCCAGTACTTC.

A few counts support this clonotype. This chain links TRBV6-2 or TRBV6-3 with TRBJ2-7; tentatively, D is TRBD1 or TRBD2 (7 bases each). The germline gives CDR1 MNHEY, CDR2 SVGEGT. The CDR3 is 15 residues long. V was pared by 6 bases and J by 2 bases, with 17 bases between. The CDR3 here is CASRKTGRGAYEQYF. DNA of the CDR3: TGTGCCAGCAGGAAGACAGGGAGGGGTGCCTACGAGCAGTACTTC.

Only a few counts were recorded for this clonotype. V and J are TRBV20-1 and TRBJ1-2; weak D call: TRBD1 (5 bases). Trimming left V 0 bases short and J 2 bases short, with 16 bases between. The germline V gene encodes CDR1 DFQATT and CDR2 SNEGSKA (reference sequence). This CDR3 contains 16 residues. In DNA, the CDR3 is TGCAGTGCTAGAGATCGTTGGGGCAGTCGCAACTATGGCTACACCTTC. It translates to CSARDRWGSRNYGYTF.

V usage is TRBV5-1 and J usage is TRBJ2-1, with 9 nucleotides matching TRBD2. V trimming: 2 bases; J trimming: 5 bases; junction bases outside the gene matches: 2. This CDR3 has 14 amino acids. Germline loops: CDR1 SGHRS, CDR2 YFSETQ. CDR3 DNA sequence: TGCGCCAGCAGCTTTAGCGGGAGCGACAATGAGCAGTTCTTC. Encoded protein: CASSFSGSDNEQFF. Supplemented by reference TRBV5-1 and TRBJ2-1, the full variable domain reads KAGVTQTPRYLIKTRGQQVTLSCSPISGHRSVSWYQQTPGQGLQFLFEYFSETQRNKGNFPGRFSGRQFSNSRSEMNVSTLELGDSALYLCASSFSGSDNEQFFGPGTRLTVL.

In its sample, this clonotype was seen a few times. The rearrangement uses TRBV10-3 and TRBJ2-5; no clear D gene. CDR1 and CDR2 (germline): ENHRY, SYGVKD. The CDR3 sequence is 13 residues long. The germline V and J ends were trimmed by 6 bases and 5 bases, with 13 bases remaining between them. The DNA for the CDR3 is TGTGCCATCAGCTCATCCAGTGGGGAGACCCAGTACTTC. Translated, it gives CAISSSSGETQYF.

The table lists this clonotype with a few counts. V usage is TRBV30 and J usage is TRBJ2-7; 11 nucleotides match TRBD2. Germline lookup yields CDR1 GTSNPN and CDR2 SVGIG (reference sequence). The CDR3 covers 12 residues. V lost 7 bases, J lost 2 bases, and 1 base stayed unmatched. The CDR3 reads CALAGGPYEQYF. CDR3 nucleotides: TGTGCCTTAGCGGGAGGGCCCTACGAGCAGTACTTC.

V gene TRBV28 combines with J gene TRBJ2-1; weak D call: TRBD1 (8 bases). The CDR3 is 17 residues long. V was clipped by 4 bases and J by 8 bases, with 24 bases between them. The germline CDR1 and CDR2 sequences are MDHEN and SYDVKM. The CDR3 here is CASSSPRKRQGRDEQFF. The CDR3 DNA reads as TGTGCCAGCAGTTCCCCACGAAAAAGACAGGGGAGGGATGAGCAGTTCTTC.

This clonotype showed up just a few times. The V gene is TRBV4-1, the J gene TRBJ2-1; 12 positions agree with TRBD2. The CDR3 covers 19 residues. Looked up from germline, CDR1 is MGHRA and CDR2 is YSYEKL. V was clipped by 4 bases and J by 0 bases; unmatched bases: 10. This CDR3 is CASSRRRTSGDSSYNEQFF. The CDR3 DNA reads TGCGCCAGCAGCCGAAGACGGACTAGCGGGGACAGCTCCTACAATGAGCAGTTCTTC.

CDR3 sequence: CASSEWAGVNTDTQYF. CDR3 coding DNA: TGTGCCAGCAGCGAGTGGGCAGGAGTTAACACAGATACGCAGTATTTT. The chain links TRBV7-9 to TRBJ2-3; unclear D gene. Germline V gene sequence: CDR1 SEHNR, CDR2 FQNEAQ (reference sequence). With 5 bases removed from V and 2 bases from J, the gap between germline ends came to 17 bases. The length of the CDR3 is 16 residues.

The rearrangement uses TRBV21-1 and TRBJ1-1; the table's D call TRBD1 went unverified against the DNA. TRBV21-1 is termed a pseudogene. CDR3 size: 17 residues. CDR3 amino acids: CASSRGQGVGVNTEAFF. In DNA, the CDR3 is TGTGCCAGCAGCAGAGGACAGGGGGTAGGGGTGAACACTGAAGCTTTCTTT.

This clonotype was observed many times. The V call is TRBV12-3 or TRBV12-4, the J call TRBJ2-1; tentatively, D is TRBD2 (6 bases). The CDR3 has 12 residues. V shed 6 bases and J shed 7 bases, with 10 bases lying between them. CDR3 nucleotides: TGTGCCAGCAGACTAGCTAATAATGAGCAGTTCTTC. It is translated as CASRLANNEQFF.

The chain employs TRBV6-2 or TRBV6-3 and TRBJ2-7; 7 bases are a match to TRBD1. The J segment lost 5 bases and the V segment lost 10 bases, leaving 11 bases of the junction unmatched. Germline loops: CDR1 MNHEY, CDR2 SVGEGT. The CDR3 loop spans 13 amino acids. The CDR3 is CATLLTGWNEQYF. In DNA, the CDR3 is TGTGCCACACTACTGACAGGGTGGAACGAGCAGTACTTC.

The table lists this clonotype with many counts. The rearrangement joins TRBV12-3 or TRBV12-4 to TRBJ1-1; no firm D call. CDR3 length: 12 residues. Deletions cut 1 base from V and 7 bases from J, with 7 bases between. The CDR3 region is CASSLDGVEAFF. CDR3 bases: TGTGCCAGCAGTTTAGATGGGGTTGAAGCTTTCTTT.

As regards this clonotype: Germline and junction disagree at one end, which may indicate a read error. This chain uses TRBV20-1 with TRBJ2-7, with D unclear. Per the germline V gene, CDR1 is DFQATT and CDR2 is SNEGSKA (reference sequence). The CDR3 totals 14 residues. Here the CDR3 DNA reads TGCAATGCTTCCCCGACGGAGAGCTCCTACGAGCAGTACTTC. Its protein product is CNASPTESSYEQYF.

This clonotype has only a few counts. The gene calls are TRBV7-2 and TRBJ2-2; D gene unclear. The CDR3 is 13 residues long. Trimming took 5 bases from V and 7 from J, leaving 11 bases between them. Germline CDR1 reads SGHTA; CDR2 reads FQGNSA. The CDR3 DNA reads TGTGCCAGCAGCCGCGACACGTACGGGGAGCTGTTTTTT. Amino acids: CASSRDTYGELFF.

The CDR3: CSARVSRDQPQHF. The DNA for the CDR3 is TGCAGTGCTAGAGTATCTCGGGATCAGCCCCAGCATTTT. This chain joins TRBV20-1 and TRBJ1-5, with no clear D. The CDR3 runs 13 residues. Germline CDR1 is DFQATT and CDR2 is SNEGSKA (reference sequence). Deletions cut 1 base from V and 5 bases from J, with 9 bases between.

This clonotype appeared many times. This rearrangement joins TRBV20-1 to TRBJ2-1; 8 positions match TRBD1. The V segment lost 2 bases and the J segment 8 bases; nucleotides outside the gene matches: 5. The CDR3 is 13 amino acids. Germline CDR1 and CDR2: DFQATT and SNEGSKA (reference sequence). CDR3 DNA sequence: TGCAGTGCTAGAACAGGGGGTGTATATGAGCAGTTCTTC. It specifies CSARTGGVYEQFF.

The chain joins TRBV5-6 to TRBJ1-1, with D maybe TRBD1 (6 bases). Germline CDR1 reads SGHDT; CDR2 reads YYEEEE. The ends were cut back, 4 bases at V and 2 bases at J, with 12 bases in the middle. This CDR3 region has 14 residues. The CDR3 nucleotides are TGTGCCAGCAGCCCAACAGGGTTCAACACTGAAGCTTTCTTT. This translates into CASSPTGFNTEAFF.

This clonotype was seen repeatedly, ten times or more. The chain recombines TRBV12-3 or TRBV12-4 with TRBJ1-1, with D possibly matching TRBD1 (5 bases). V lost 3 bases and J lost 6, with 14 bases in between. This CDR3 region has 14 residues. The CDR3 nucleotides read TGTGCCAGCAGTTTGGGGGGACGAACCGCTGAAGCTTTCTTT. Translation: CASSLGGRTAEAFF.